This T cell receptor (beta chain) is from a study of T cell responses to AZD1222 COVID-19 vaccine. Study results and caveats: Vaccination with two AZD1222 doses was followed by a rise in Spike-specific TCR breadth and depth.

Deletions cut 3 bases from V and 0 bases from J, with 9 bases between. CDR3 length: 15 residues. CDR1 LGHNA and CDR2 YNFKEQ come from the germline V gene. As concerns this clone: Antigen unknown.

The method was immunoSEQ multiplex PCR; TCRdb's version includes in-frame clones alone and lacks a portion of them. Here the sample spans around 170,000 clones, 80% to 95% being singletons. The sample in question was peripheral blood, obtained 28 days after the second AZD1222 dose. This sequence joins TRBV4-2 and TRBJ1-5; D unresolved. The clonotype originates from an adult who received the AZD1222 COVID-19 vaccine. CDR3 DNA: TGTGCCAGCAGCCATGACATAAATAGCAATCAGCCCCAGCATTTT. Translated: CASSHDINSNQPQHF.